The subject of this entry is one TCR beta chain. Its target is unknown. The record originates from a study of PD-L1 blockade in urothelial cancer. Regarding the study as a whole: Below-median pretreatment blood TCR clonality was associated with improved progression-free and overall survival.

TCRdb's copy holds only in-frame clones and misses some; the assay was immunoSEQ multiplex PCR. The sample includes around 80,000 clones, roughly nine tenths of them seen just once. Germline CDR1 is SGHVS and CDR2 is FQNEAQ. The CDR3 totals 17 residues. V lost 1 base to trimming and J lost 5 bases; unmatched junction nucleotides: 8. Sample: PBMCs, taken around atezolizumab (anti-PD-L1) treatment. The chain uses TRBV7-8 and TRBJ1-5, with 10 bases matching TRBD1. This TCR came from a woman in her 70s with urothelial cancer. CDR3 nucleotide sequence: TGTGCCAGCAGCTTAGGACAGGGGGCGCGGTTGGATCAGCCCCAGCATTTT. Translating it yields CASSLGQGARLDQPQHF.